This T cell receptor beta chain was recorded in a study of blood T cell repertoires in COVID-19. Study overall: Samples came from the United States, Italy and Spain, spanning acute and convalescent COVID-19. Sources were T cells, B-cell-depleted T cells, or PBMCs; the material itself was cDNA or gDNA.

This CDR3 has 15 residues. Germline loops: CDR1 MNHEY, CDR2 SVGEGT. V trimming: 0 bases; J trimming: 10 bases; junction bases outside the gene matches: 7. Per the original methods: Scientists estimated how many nucleated cells there were by amplifying reference gene primers. Using immunoSEQ multiplex PCR, the repertoire was profiled, and TCRdb retains in-frame clones only, with some absent. V, J and clone size derive from that table, while D and trimming were established from the DNA sequence. Of some 260,000 clones listed, around nine tenths are singletons. While infection was still active, Seattle patients were enrolled and then followed longitudinally.

This sequence was found in a woman aged 70 to 79 with COVID-19, enrolled during active disease. Sequencing was carried out using peripheral blood. This chain connects TRBV6-2 or TRBV6-3 to TRBJ1-5, with 9 bases matching TRBD1. CDR3 nucleotide sequence: TGTGCCAGCAGTTACTCCCCCGGGACAGGGCGACCCCAGCATTTT. Its translation: CASSYSPGTGRPQHF.